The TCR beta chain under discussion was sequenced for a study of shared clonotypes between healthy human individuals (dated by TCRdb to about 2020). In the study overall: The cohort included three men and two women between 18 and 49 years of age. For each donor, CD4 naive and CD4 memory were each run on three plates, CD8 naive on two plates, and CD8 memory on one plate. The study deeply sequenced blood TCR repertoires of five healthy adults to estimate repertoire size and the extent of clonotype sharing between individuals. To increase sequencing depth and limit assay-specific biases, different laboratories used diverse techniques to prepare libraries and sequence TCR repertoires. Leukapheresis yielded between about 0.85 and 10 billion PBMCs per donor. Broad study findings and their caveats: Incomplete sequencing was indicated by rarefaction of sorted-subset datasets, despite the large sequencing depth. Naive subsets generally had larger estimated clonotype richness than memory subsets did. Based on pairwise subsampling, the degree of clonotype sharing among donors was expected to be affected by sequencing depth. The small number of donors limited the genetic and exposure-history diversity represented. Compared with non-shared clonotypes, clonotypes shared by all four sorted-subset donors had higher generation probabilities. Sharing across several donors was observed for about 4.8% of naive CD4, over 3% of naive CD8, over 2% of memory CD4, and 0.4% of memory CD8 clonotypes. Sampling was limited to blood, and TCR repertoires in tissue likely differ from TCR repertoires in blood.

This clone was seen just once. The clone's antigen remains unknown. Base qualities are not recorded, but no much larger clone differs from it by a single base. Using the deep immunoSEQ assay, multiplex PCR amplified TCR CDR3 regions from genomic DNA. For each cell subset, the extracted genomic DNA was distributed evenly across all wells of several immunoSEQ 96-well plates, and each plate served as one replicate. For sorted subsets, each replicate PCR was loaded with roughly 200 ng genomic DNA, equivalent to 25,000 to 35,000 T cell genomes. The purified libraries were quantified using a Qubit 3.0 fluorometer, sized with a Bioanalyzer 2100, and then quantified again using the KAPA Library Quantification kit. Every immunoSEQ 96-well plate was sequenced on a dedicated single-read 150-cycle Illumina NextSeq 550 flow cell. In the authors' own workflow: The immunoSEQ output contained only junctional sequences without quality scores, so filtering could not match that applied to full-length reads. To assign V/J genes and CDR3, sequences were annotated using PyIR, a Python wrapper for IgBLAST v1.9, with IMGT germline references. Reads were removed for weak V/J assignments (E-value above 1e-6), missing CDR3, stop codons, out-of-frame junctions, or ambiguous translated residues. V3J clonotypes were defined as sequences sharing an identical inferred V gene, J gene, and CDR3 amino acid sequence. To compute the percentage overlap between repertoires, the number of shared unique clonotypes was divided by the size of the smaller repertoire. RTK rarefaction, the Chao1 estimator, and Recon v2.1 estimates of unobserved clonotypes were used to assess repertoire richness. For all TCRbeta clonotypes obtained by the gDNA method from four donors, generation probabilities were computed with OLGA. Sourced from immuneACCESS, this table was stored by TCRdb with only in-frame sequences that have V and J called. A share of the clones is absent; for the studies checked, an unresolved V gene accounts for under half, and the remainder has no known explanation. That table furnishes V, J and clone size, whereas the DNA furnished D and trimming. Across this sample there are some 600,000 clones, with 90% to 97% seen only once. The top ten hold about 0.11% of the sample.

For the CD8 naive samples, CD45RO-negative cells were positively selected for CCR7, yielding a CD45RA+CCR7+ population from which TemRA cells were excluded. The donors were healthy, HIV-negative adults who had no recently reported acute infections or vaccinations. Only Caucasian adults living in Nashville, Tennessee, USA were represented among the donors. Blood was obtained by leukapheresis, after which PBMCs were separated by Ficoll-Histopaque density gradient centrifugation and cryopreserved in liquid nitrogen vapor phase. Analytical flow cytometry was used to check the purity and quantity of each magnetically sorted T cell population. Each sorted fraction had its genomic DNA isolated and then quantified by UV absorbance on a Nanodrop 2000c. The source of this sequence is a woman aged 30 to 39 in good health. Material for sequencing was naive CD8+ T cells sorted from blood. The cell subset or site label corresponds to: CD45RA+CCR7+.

The DNA sequence follows: TGTGCCAGCAGCCTCTATTCCGGGACGGAGACCGAGCAGTACTTC. The resulting protein is CASSLYSGTETEQYF. The chain was built from TRBV28 and TRBJ2-7; the D gene could be either TRBD1 or TRBD2, each agreeing at 5 bases. V is clipped by 6 bases and J by 6 bases, and the sequence between their germline boundaries is 21 bases long. Counted from cysteine to phenylalanine, this CDR3 has 15 amino acids. The only DNA kept is the CDR3, 45 bases in frame from the first base. As encoded in the germline V gene, CDR1 is MDHEN while CDR2 is SYDVKM. The CDR3, completed at both ends by the reference TRBV28 and TRBJ2-7 genes, gives the full variable domain DVKVTQSSRYLVKRTGEKVFLECVQDMDHENMFWYRQDPGLGLRLIYFSYDVKMKEKGDIPEGYSVSREKKERFSLILESASTNQTSMYLCASSLYSGTETEQYFGPGTRLTVT.